The 6 T cell receptor beta chains below come from one sample, sequenced in a study of regulatory T cells in long-lasting Graves disease. Stated time point: newly diagnosed GD, antithyroid drugs for less than 3 months. From PBMCs, RNA was extracted and then used to make the TCR library. For TCR beta, libraries came from iRepertoire HTBI primers and Arm-PCR of CDR3 regions. One entry per CDR3 protein results from TCRdb running MiXCR on the multiplex PCR reads. The sample lists approximately 400,000 distinct CDR3 sequences; about 15% were seen once. This sample was also put to use in a study of T cells in Graves' hyperthyroidism and ophthalmopathy.

Sequenced here: peripheral blood mononuclear cells (PBMCs), sampled at new diagnosis, from a patient treated with antithyroid drugs. The source of these receptors is a woman aged 40 to 50 with Graves disease.

In this sample, this clonotype turned up a few times. The chain carries TRBV20-1 and TRBJ2-1; D is perhaps TRBD2 (5 bases). Germline assignment: CDR1 DFQATT and CDR2 SNEGSKA (reference sequence). V lost 1 base and J lost 4, with 11 bases in between. This CDR3 is built from 14 residues. CDR3 protein: CSARALAPYNEQFF. CDR3 bases: TGCAGTGCTAGAGCGCTAGCTCCGTACAATGAGCAGTTCTTC.

The rearrangement links TRBV20-1 to TRBJ2-7; D may be TRBD1 (6 bases). The length of the CDR3 is 13 residues. The germline CDR1 and CDR2 sequences are DFQATT and SNEGSKA (reference sequence). With 5 bases removed from V and 5 bases from J, the gap between germline ends came to 16 bases. In nucleotides, the CDR3 is TGCAGTGCTCCAGGAACAGGGTTCAACGAGCAGTACTTC. Translated, it gives CSAPGTGFNEQYF.

Points on this clonotype: This may arise from a read error, as a much more abundant clone is one base away. The chain couples TRBV2 to TRBJ2-7; D is perhaps TRBD1 (5 bases). V lost 6 bases to trimming and J lost 3 bases, with 15 bases between them. Per the germline V gene, CDR1 is SNHLY and CDR2 is FYNNEI. This CDR3 is 14 amino acids long. The CDR3 coding sequence is TGTGCCAGCAGCCAAAGGGGCGGAAGCTACGAGCAGTACTTC. It encodes CASSQRGGSYEQYF.

This clonotype was seen many times. This rearrangement joins TRBV12-3 or TRBV12-4 to TRBJ1-5; D may be TRBD1 (6 bases). This CDR3 comprises 15 residues. Trimming took off 3 bases at V and 2 bases at J, with 11 bases between the two ends. The CDR3 DNA reads TGTGCCAGCAGTTTTCAGGGGATCGGCAATCAGCCCCAGCATTTT. Protein: CASSFQGIGNQPQHF.

The chain recombines TRBV30 with TRBJ2-7; D might be TRBD2 (5 bases). The germline V gene has CDR1 GTSNPN and CDR2 SVGIG (reference sequence). The germline V and J ends were trimmed by 1 base and 3 bases, with 7 bases remaining between them. The CDR3 has 12 amino acids. CDR3 protein: CAWSGTDYEQYF. The DNA for the CDR3 is TGTGCCTGGAGTGGGACTGACTACGAGCAGTACTTC. Full variable domain (outside the CDR3, taken from reference TRBV30 and TRBJ2-7): SQTIHQWPATLVQPVGSPLSLECTVEGTSNPNLYWYRQAAGRGLQLLFYSVGIGQISSEVPQNLSASRPQDRQFILSSKKLLLSDSGFYLCAWSGTDYEQYFGPGTRLTVT.

This clonotype came up many times. The chain links TRBV28 to TRBJ2-1; weak D call: TRBD2 (7 bases). CDR1 is MDHEN, CDR2 SYDVKM, per germline. V lost 5 bases, J lost 2 bases, and 13 bases lay in between. CDR3 length equals 15 residues. The CDR3 spells CASSARGGPYNEQFF. The CDR3 DNA reads TGTGCCAGCAGTGCCAGGGGAGGGCCCTACAATGAGCAGTTCTTC.